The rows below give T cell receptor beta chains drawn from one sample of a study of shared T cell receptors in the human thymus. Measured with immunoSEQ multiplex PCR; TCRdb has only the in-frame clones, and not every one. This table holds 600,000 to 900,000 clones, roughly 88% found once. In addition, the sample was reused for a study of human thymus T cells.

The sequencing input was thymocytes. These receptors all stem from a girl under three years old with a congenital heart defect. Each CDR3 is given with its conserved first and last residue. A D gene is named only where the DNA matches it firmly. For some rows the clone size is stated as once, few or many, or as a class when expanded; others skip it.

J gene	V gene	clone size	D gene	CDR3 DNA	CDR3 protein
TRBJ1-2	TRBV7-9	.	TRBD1	TGTGCCAGCAGCTTTCGACAGGGGGGTGGCTACACCTTC	CASSFRQGGGYTF
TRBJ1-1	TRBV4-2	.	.	TGTGCCAGCAGCCCGAGGCCCCTCTCCTTGGAAGCTTTCTTT	CASSPRPLSLEAFF
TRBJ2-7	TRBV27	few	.	TGTGCCAGCAGTTCGCTACTTCAGGGGCCCATCGAGCAGTACTTC	CASSSLLQGPIEQYF
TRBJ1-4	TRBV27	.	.	TGTGCCAGCAGTTTCGGGGGTCCGAATGAAAAACTGTTTTTT	CASSFGGPNEKLFF
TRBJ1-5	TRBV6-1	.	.	TGTGCCAGCATCAAACCCGGGGGGGGCAATCAGCCCCAGCATTTT	CASIKPGGGNQPQHF
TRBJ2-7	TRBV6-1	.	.	TGTGCCAGCAGTGAATGGTACAGGGACTCCTACGAGCAGTACTTC	CASSEWYRDSYEQYF
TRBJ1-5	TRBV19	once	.	TGTGCCAGTAGTATAGAGTCGACAGTCAATAGCAATCAGCCCCAGCATTTT	CASSIESTVNSNQPQHF
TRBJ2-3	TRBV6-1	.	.	TGTGCCAGCAATCAAGGTGGGGCACCCACAGATACGCAGTATTTT	CASNQGGAPTDTQYF
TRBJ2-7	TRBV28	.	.	TGTGCCAGCAGTCCGTCCGGGACAAAAATACACATACGCCTAATCCGGATATACGAGCAGTACTTC	CASSPSGTKIHIRLIRIYEQYF
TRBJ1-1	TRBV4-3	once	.	TGCGCCAGCAGCCAGCGAAGGGGAGGGGAAGCTTTCTTT	CASSQRRGGEAFF
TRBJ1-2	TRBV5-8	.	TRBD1	TGTGCCAGCAGCCCGAAACAGGGGGGGAAGGGCTACACCTTC	CASSPKQGGKGYTF
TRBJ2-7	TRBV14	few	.	TGTGCCAGCAGCCAGTACAGTCGCCACTCCTACGAGCAGTACTTC	CASSQYSRHSYEQYF
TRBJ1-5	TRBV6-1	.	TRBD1	TGTGCCAGCAGTGAAGCAGAAAATGACAGGGGGAAGCGCAATCAGCCCCAGCATTTT	CASSEAENDRGKRNQPQHF
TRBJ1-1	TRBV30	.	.	TGTGCCTGGAATTTGGATTCTATGTGGGGCCACACTGAAGCTTTCTTT	CAWNLDSMWGHTEAFF
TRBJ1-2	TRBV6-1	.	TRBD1	TGTGCCAGCCGCCCTGGACAGGGGGAGAACTATGGCTACACCTTC	CASRPGQGENYGYTF
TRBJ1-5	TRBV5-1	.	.	TGCGCCAGCAGCTTGGATAACAATCAGCCCCAGCATTTT	CASSLDNNQPQHF
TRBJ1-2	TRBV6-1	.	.	TGTGCCAGCAGTGATGCTGCTCCATGGGCTAAATGTGGCTACACCTTC	CASSDAAPWAKCGYTF
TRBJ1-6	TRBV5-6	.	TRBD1	TGTGCCAGCAGCACCGGGAACAGGGGCGATTCACCCCTCCACTTT	CASSTGNRGDSPLHF
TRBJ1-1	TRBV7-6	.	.	TGTGCCAGCAGCTTAGCGAACCCTAGATATCCCACTGAAGCTTTCTTT	CASSLANPRYPTEAFF
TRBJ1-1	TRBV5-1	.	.	TGCGCCAGCAGGGCACAGGAAAACACTGAAGCTTTCTTT	CASRAQENTEAFF
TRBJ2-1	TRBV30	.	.	TGTGCCTGGAGTGCGAGGCAGCTTTACAATGAGCAGTTCTTC	CAWSARQLYNEQFF
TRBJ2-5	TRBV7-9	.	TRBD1	TGTGCCAGCAGCCTGACAGGGGGGGGAGAGACCCAGTACTTC	CASSLTGGGETQYF
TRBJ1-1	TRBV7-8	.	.	TGTGCCAGCAGCTTAGTCAAGGCAGGGAGGGAAAACACTGAAGCTTTCTTT	CASSLVKAGRENTEAFF
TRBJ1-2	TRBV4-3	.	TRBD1	TGCGCCAGCAGCCAAGATCTTTTCGGACAGGGGGTGTATGGCTACACCTTC	CASSQDLFGQGVYGYTF
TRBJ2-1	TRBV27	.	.	TGTGCCAGCAGTTTAGGTTGGAGGGCGCGTAGCTCCTACAATGAGCAGTTCTTC	CASSLGWRARSSYNEQFF
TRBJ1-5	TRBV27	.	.	TGTGCCAGCAGTTTAACGTGGGACACGAACCACAATCAGCCCCAGCATTTT	CASSLTWDTNHNQPQHF
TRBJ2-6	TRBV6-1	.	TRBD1	TGTGCCAGCAGTCAAGATTGCTCCCCGGGACAGAAGAGCTCTGGGGCCAACGTCCTGACTTTC	CASSQDCSPGQKSSGANVLTF
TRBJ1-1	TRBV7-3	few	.	TGTGCCAGCAGCCCCCACGGGGGGGACACTGAAGCTTTCTTT	CASSPHGGDTEAFF
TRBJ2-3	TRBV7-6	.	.	TGTGCCAGCAGCTTAAAGTCCGGAGAGTACGCGTTCGGCACAGATACGCAGTATTTT	CASSLKSGEYAFGTDTQYF
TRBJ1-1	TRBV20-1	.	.	TGCAGTGCTAGCCACAGCACTGAAGCTTTCTTT	CSASHSTEAFF
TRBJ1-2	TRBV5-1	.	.	TGCGCCAGCAGCTCCGGAGGAGCTAACTATGGCTACACCTTC	CASSSGGANYGYTF
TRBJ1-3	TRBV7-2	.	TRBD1	TGTGCCAGCAGCCCCGCCGGGACAGGGCCTAGCTACTCTGGAAACACCATATATTTT	CASSPAGTGPSYSGNTIYF
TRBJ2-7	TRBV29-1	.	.	TGCAGCGTTAGAACTTACGAGCAGTACTTC	CSVRTYEQYF
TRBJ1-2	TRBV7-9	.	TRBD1	TGTGCCAGCAGCTTAGGGGAACAGGGGGAGTTACCTACTAACTATGGCTACACCTTC	CASSLGEQGELPTNYGYTF
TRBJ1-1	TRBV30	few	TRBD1	TGTGCCTGGAGGCCCCCAATGGGGGACAGGCTTTGGATGAACACTGAAGCTTTCTTT	CAWRPPMGDRLWMNTEAFF
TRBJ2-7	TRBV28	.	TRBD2	TGTGCCAGCAGGTACGGGAGGTCCGGCGAGCAGTACTTC	CASRYGRSGEQYF
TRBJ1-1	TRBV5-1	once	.	TGCGCCAGCAGCTTGTCTCAGAACCCCACTGAAGCTTTCTTT	CASSLSQNPTEAFF
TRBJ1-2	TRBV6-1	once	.	TGTGCCAGCAGCAAGAGGACAGATCGGTATGGCTACACCTTC	CASSKRTDRYGYTF
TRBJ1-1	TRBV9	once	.	TGTGCCAGCAGCCCGTGGGCGGGAGAGAACACTGAAGCTTTCTTT	CASSPWAGENTEAFF
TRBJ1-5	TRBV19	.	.	TGTGCCAGTAGTATCGGCCGAAGGTCAGACAAGCCCCAGCATTTT	CASSIGRRSDKPQHF
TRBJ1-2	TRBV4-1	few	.	TGCGCCAGCAGCCAAGATCTGGGGGCAGCCGGTGGCTACACCTTC	CASSQDLGAAGGYTF